This TCR beta chain was captured by sequencing in a study of OX40 agonist ivuxolimab in advanced cancers. General notes on the study: Ivuxolimab was an agonistic, fully human IgG2 monoclonal antibody directed against OX40 (CD134), a costimulatory receptor. Intravenous ivuxolimab was administered to patients every 2 weeks at six dose levels: 0.01, 0.1, 0.3, 1.5, 3 and 10 mg/kg. Of the 50 to 55 dose-escalation patients, hepatocellular carcinoma was present in approximately 20, melanoma in roughly 15, renal cell carcinoma in 9 and head and neck cancer in 9. A male proportion of approximately 83% and a mean age of approximately 61 years, ranging from about 23 to 79, were recorded for the dose-escalation cohort. Prior anti-PD-1, anti-PD-L1 or anti-CTLA-4 therapy was permitted, and 40% of dose-escalation patients had received checkpoint inhibitors. Partial responses were achieved by three dose-escalation patients, of whom one had hepatocellular carcinoma and two had cutaneous melanoma. The point of sequencing TCRbeta in the periphery was to test whether ivuxolimab changed TCR sequence diversity and drove clonal T-cell expansion. The paper reports the monotherapy dose-escalation portion (N ≈ 50 patients) of the phase I ivuxolimab trial.

Overall results and qualifications from the work: Clonal expansion of both CD4+ and CD8+ blood T cells was observed from baseline to week 6 at doses 0.1 to 3.0 mg/kg. Partial responders in the 0.1-3.0 mg/kg groups had among the lowest normalized peripheral clonal expansion, especially among CD8+ T cells. Low levels of normalized T-cell clonal expansion were also seen in some patients who did not respond. Which antigens the clonally expanded peripheral T cells were specific for was not determined. After ivuxolimab, more expanded clones were found on average in CD8+ T cells than in CD4+ T cells.

Patients with a history of autoimmune disease or receiving systemic immunosuppression were excluded from the trial. Peripheral blood for TCR sequencing was collected from all dose cohorts at baseline, on cycle 4 day 1, and on cycle 7 day 1. The samples were taken from a phase I, first-in-human, multicenter, open-label dose-escalation trial of ivuxolimab. The trial enrolled adults with locally advanced or metastatic head and neck squamous cell, hepatocellular, melanoma or renal cell carcinoma. CD4+ and CD8+ T cells were sorted separately from peripheral blood before TCR sequencing. For sequencing of the TCRbeta CDR3 region, genomic DNA was extracted from the sorted cells. The immunoSEQ Assay was used for sequencing of TCRbeta CDR3 regions. This is the immuneACCESS table as TCRdb keeps it, with only in-frame sequences that have V and J called. A part of the clones is gone; compared with another copy, unresolved V genes explain less than half, and the rest is unexplained. Present in this sample are tens of thousands of clones, about 92% of which were seen just once. The ten most abundant clones make up more than 1.5% of the sample.

Concerning this clone: Its antigen remains unidentified. The input lacks base qualities; no much larger clone sits a single base away.

This specimen was CD4+ or CD8+ T cells sorted from blood, taken in a trial of the OX40 agonist ivuxolimab. This clonotype was obtained from an adult with an advanced solid tumor such as melanoma, head and neck, liver or kidney cancer.

The DNA sequence is TGCGCCAGCAGTACCCCTGGCAATGAGCAGTTCTTC. Its protein is CASSTPGNEQFF. The sequence joins TRBV10-2 to TRBJ2-1, with the D gene not clear enough to name. V and J are truncated by 5 bases and 6 bases respectively, leaving an intervening sequence of 8 bases. The cysteine opens and the phenylalanine closes a CDR3 of 12 amino acids. The entry retains the CDR3 DNA only, 36 bases that are in frame from base 1. CDR1 and CDR2, looked up from the germline V gene, are WSHSY and SAAADI.